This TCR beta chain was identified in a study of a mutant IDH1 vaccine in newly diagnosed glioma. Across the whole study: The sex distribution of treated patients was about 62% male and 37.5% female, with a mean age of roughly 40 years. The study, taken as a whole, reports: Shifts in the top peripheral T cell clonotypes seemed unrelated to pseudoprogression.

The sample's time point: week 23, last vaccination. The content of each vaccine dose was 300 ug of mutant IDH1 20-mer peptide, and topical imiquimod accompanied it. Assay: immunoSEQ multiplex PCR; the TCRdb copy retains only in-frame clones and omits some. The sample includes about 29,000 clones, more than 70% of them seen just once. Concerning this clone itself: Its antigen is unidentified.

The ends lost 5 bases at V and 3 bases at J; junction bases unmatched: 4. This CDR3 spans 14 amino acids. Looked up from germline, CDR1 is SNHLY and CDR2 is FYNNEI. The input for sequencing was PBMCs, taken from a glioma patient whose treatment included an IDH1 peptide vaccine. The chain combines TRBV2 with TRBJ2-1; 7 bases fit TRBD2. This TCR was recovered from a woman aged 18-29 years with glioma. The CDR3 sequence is CASSKGEGYNEQFF. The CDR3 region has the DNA TGTGCCAGCAGTAAAGGGGAGGGCTACAATGAGCAGTTCTTC.